The next 5 T cell receptor beta chains were all read from a single sample in a study of T cells in localized non-small cell lung cancer. The repertoire was sequenced with immunoSEQ multiplex PCR; TCRdb's copy has only in-frame clones and lacks some. The sample lists over a thousand clones, about a third occurring once. The sample in question was normal lung tissue next to the tumor, obtained before any cancer treatment. Every receptor here comes from a woman between 40 and 69 years old with stage I lung adenocarcinoma.

This clone was seen more than once but under ten times. The chain uses TRBV5-1 and TRBJ2-2; D is ambiguous. The CDR3 consists of 14 residues. V was clipped by 2 bases and J by 2 bases, with 7 bases between them. Per the germline V gene, CDR1 is SGHRS and CDR2 is YFSETQ. In DNA form, the CDR3 reads TGCGCCAGCAGCTTAGAGAGAAACACCGGGGAGCTGTTTTTT. Residues: CASSLERNTGELFF.

Relative to its sample, this clone is medium-sized (0.01 to 0.1%). The rearrangement uses TRBV6-8 and TRBJ2-5; 10 bases fit TRBD1. CDR1 MNHGY and CDR2 SAAAGT come from the germline V gene. This CDR3 contains 14 residues. J lost 4 bases, V lost 4 bases, and 3 bases had no gene match. The CDR3 region has the DNA TGTGCCAGCAGTTTCGGACAGGGGGGAGAGACCCAGTACTTC. This translates into CASSFGQGGETQYF.

The V gene is TRBV19, the J gene TRBJ2-3; 8 bases align to TRBD2. The germline gives CDR1 LNHDA, CDR2 SQIVND (reference sequence). This CDR3 has 14 residues. Trimming at V came to 7 bases and at J to 3 bases, leaving 6 bases not matched to a gene. Written as DNA, the CDR3 is TGTGCCAGTACCCCGGGACTAGAAACAGATACGCAGTATTTT. This sequence encodes CASTPGLETDTQYF.

The sample holds a few counts of this clone. The V and J genes are TRBV4-1 and TRBJ1-5; unclear D gene. Deletions cut 1 base from V and 1 base from J, with 5 bases between. The germline V gene encodes CDR1 MGHRA and CDR2 YSYEKL. The CDR3 is made up of 14 amino acids. The CDR3 here is CASSQGFSNQPQHF. As DNA, the CDR3 is TGCGCCAGCAGCCAAGGGTTCAGCAATCAGCCCCAGCATTTT.

This clone was seen more than once but under ten times. V and J are TRBV6-8 and TRBJ1-2, with D perhaps TRBD1 (5 bases). CDR3 size: 16 residues. The V gene lost 0 bases and the J gene lost 2 bases, with 13 bases spanning the gap. From germline, CDR1 is MNHGY and CDR2 SAAAGT. The DNA for the CDR3 is TGTGCCAGCAGTTACTCGATCCTCGACAGAAACTATGGCTACACCTTC. Residues: CASSYSILDRNYGYTF.